A selection of T cell receptor beta chains follows, all from one sample in a study of cytomegalovirus exposure and HLA in healthy donors. Only in-frame clones appear in the TCRdb table, and some are missing; sequencing was by immunoSEQ multiplex PCR. The sample shows 150,000 to 200,000 clones, 73% of them seen only once. What was sequenced was PBMCs. These TCRs come from a woman aged 18-30 years in good health and CMV-seropositive. Both conserved end residues are part of each CDR3. A D gene is named only where the DNA matches it firmly. For some rows the clone size is stated as once, few or many, or as a class when expanded; others skip it.

V gene	J gene	D gene	clone size	CDR3 length	CDR3 DNA	CDR3 protein
TRBV20-1	TRBJ2-7	NA	NA	11	TGCAGTGCTAGAGATCAGGACAGGCAGTACTTC	CSARDQDRQYF
TRBV6-5	TRBJ2-7	TRBD1	NA	16	TGTGCCAGCAGTTATTCCGACAGGGGGATTCGGTACGAGCAGTACTTC	CASSYSDRGIRYEQYF
TRBV7-3	TRBJ2-5	TRBD2	NA	15	TGTGCCAGCAGCTTAACTGCGGGGGGCGAAGAGACCCAGTACTTC	CASSLTAGGEETQYF
TRBV11-2	TRBJ2-3	NA	NA	15	TGTGCCAGCAGCTGGGGGCGGCAAGCCACAGATACGCAGTATTTT	CASSWGRQATDTQYF
TRBV30	TRBJ2-7	TRBD2	NA	16	TGTGCCTGGAGTGTGGGTTTAGGACTAGATTTCTACGAGCAGTACTTC	CAWSVGLGLDFYEQYF
TRBV28	TRBJ2-5	NA	NA	15	TGTGCCAGCAGTTTGGCGGGGTTTAGTTTTGAGACCCAGTACTTC	CASSLAGFSFETQYF
TRBV14	TRBJ2-7	TRBD1	NA	12	TGTGCCAGCAGCCCTGGACAGGACGAGCAGTACTTC	CASSPGQDEQYF
TRBV6-5	TRBJ2-7	NA	NA	14	TGTGCCAGCAGTTACGGGCAGGGGATTAACGAGCAGTACTTC	CASSYGQGINEQYF
TRBV7-2	TRBJ2-3	TRBD2	NA	15	TGTGCCAGCAGTCCTCTAGCGGGGCATTCAGATACGCAGTATTTT	CASSPLAGHSDTQYF
TRBV5-1	TRBJ2-3	NA	NA	14	TGCGCCAGCAGTGCAGGGGAACACACAGATACGCAGTATTTT	CASSAGEHTDTQYF
TRBV6-1	TRBJ1-3	NA	NA	15	TGTGCCAGCAGTGAATGGGGGGGAGCTGGAAACACCATATATTTT	CASSEWGGAGNTIYF
TRBV30	TRBJ2-7	NA	NA	14	TGTGCCTCTGCCGTTAGGAAGGGGAGGTACGAGCAGTACTTC	CASAVRKGRYEQYF
TRBV18	TRBJ2-5	TRBD1	few	14	TGTGCCAGCTCACCCGGGACAGGGGGAGAGACCCAGTACTTC	CASSPGTGGETQYF
TRBV7-9	TRBJ2-3	TRBD2	NA	17	TGTGCCAGCAGCTTAGCGACTAGCGGGGCCAACACAGATACGCAGTATTTT	CASSLATSGANTDTQYF
TRBV27	TRBJ2-3	NA	NA	16	TGTGCCAGCAGTCCGTCCTTCTCCCTGAGCACAGATACGCAGTATTTT	CASSPSFSLSTDTQYF
TRBV27	TRBJ2-7	NA	few	13	TGTGCCAGCAGTTCGCCGGGAAACCACGAGCAGTACTTC	CASSSPGNHEQYF
TRBV2	TRBJ2-5	NA	NA	15	TGTGCCAGCAGTGAAAGGTTGGAGCTACAAGAGACCCAGTACTTC	CASSERLELQETQYF
TRBV6-4	TRBJ2-3	TRBD2	NA	15	TGTGCCAGCAGTGACAGGTCTAGCGGGGGCCATACGCAGTATTTT	CASSDRSSGGHTQYF
TRBV4-3	TRBJ2-2	NA	NA	15	TGCGCCAGCAGCCAAGATTTAGGGGTCACCGGGGAGCTGTTTTTT	CASSQDLGVTGELFF
TRBV7-3	TRBJ2-1	TRBD2	NA	15	TGTGCCAGCAGCTTAAAAGCGGGGGGCTACAATGAGCAGTTCTTC	CASSLKAGGYNEQFF
TRBV19	TRBJ2-5	NA	NA	14	TGTGCCAGTAGTATCGGGGACTCCCAAGAGACCCAGTACTTC	CASSIGDSQETQYF
TRBV7-2	TRBJ1-3	NA	few	15	TGTGCCAGCAGCTCAAACCGGGGGGCTGGAAACACCATATATTTT	CASSSNRGAGNTIYF
TRBV2	TRBJ1-2	TRBD1	once	14	TGTGCCAGCAGTGGGGGACAGGGGCGCTATGGCTACACCTTC	CASSGGQGRYGYTF
TRBV25-1	TRBJ2-2	TRBD1	medium-sized	16	TGTGCCAGCAGTGAATGGGACAGGGGGAACACCGGGGAGCTGTTTTTT	CASSEWDRGNTGELFF
TRBV4-3	TRBJ2-1	TRBD2	NA	14	TGCGCCAGCAGCCCGGGCGGGGGGGGAGGTGAGCAGTTCTTC	CASSPGGGGGEQFF
TRBV13	TRBJ2-1	TRBD2	few	18	TGTGCCAGCAGCGTATACGGGCCCAGGGGCGGGGGGGCCTATGAGCAGTTCTTC	CASSVYGPRGGGAYEQFF
TRBV28	TRBJ1-1	NA	NA	15	TGTGCCAGCAGTTTGGAATTGGACATAAACACTGAAGCTTTCTTT	CASSLELDINTEAFF
TRBV6-6	TRBJ1-2	TRBD1	NA	16	TGTGCCAGCAGTGGGGAACAGGGGTGGTGGGACTATGGCTACACCTTC	CASSGEQGWWDYGYTF
TRBV9	TRBJ2-5	TRBD1	NA	15	TGTGCCAGCAGCATATCACAGGGGGCTGTAGAGACCCAGTACTTC	CASSISQGAVETQYF
TRBV4-2	TRBJ2-1	TRBD2	NA	15	TGTGCCAGCAGCCAAATAGGGACTATCCACAATGAGCAGTTCTTC	CASSQIGTIHNEQFF
TRBV9	TRBJ2-1	TRBD1	NA	14	TGTGCCAGCAGCACCGGGACAGCTCTCAATGAGCAGTTCTTC	CASSTGTALNEQFF
TRBV28	TRBJ2-7	NA	NA	15	TGTGCCAGCAGTTTTGCAGGGGAGCGGTTCTACGAGCAGTACTTC	CASSFAGERFYEQYF
TRBV29-1	TRBJ1-1	NA	few	13	TGCAGCGTTTACACCGGGACACGGCTGTCGGCTTTCTTT	CSVYTGTRLSAFF
TRBV13	TRBJ2-5	TRBD1	NA	14	TGTGCCAGCAGCTCGTGGACAGGGCAAGAGACCCAGTACTTC	CASSSWTGQETQYF
TRBV14	TRBJ1-2	NA	NA	13	TGTGCCAGCAGCCAATGGACAGCCTATGGCTACACCTTC	CASSQWTAYGYTF
TRBV4-1	TRBJ1-1	TRBD1	NA	16	TGCGCCAGCAGCCAGATACCGGGACAGCTGAACACTGAAGCTTTCTTT	CASSQIPGQLNTEAFF
TRBV10-3	TRBJ1-2	TRBD1	few	15	TGTGCCCCTGGGGCAGGGGGCGATCATAGGTATGGCTACACCTTC	CAPGAGGDHRYGYTF
TRBV6-5	TRBJ1-2	TRBD1	NA	13	TGTGCCAGCAGTTTGGGACAGGGGGGTGGCTACACCTTC	CASSLGQGGGYTF
TRBV28	TRBJ2-1	TRBD2	NA	16	TGTGCCAGCACCCTCCTTCCGGGGGGGGGTTACAATGAGCAGTTCTTC	CASTLLPGGGYNEQFF
TRBV5-4	TRBJ1-1	NA	few	14	TGTGCCAGCAGCTTTGAGGGGGAGAACACTGAAGCTTTCTTT	CASSFEGENTEAFF
TRBV19	TRBJ2-5	NA	NA	14	TGTGCCAGTAGTATTTGGCAGGGGTCAGAGACCCAGTACTTC	CASSIWQGSETQYF
TRBV5-1	TRBJ2-3	TRBD2	NA	15	TGCGCCAGCAGCCCGGGACTAGCGGGGACAGATACGCAGTATTTT	CASSPGLAGTDTQYF
TRBV5-4	TRBJ1-2	TRBD1	NA	16	TGTGCCAGCAGTCCGGACAGGGTAATTTTGAACTATGGCTACACCTTC	CASSPDRVILNYGYTF
TRBV7-9	TRBJ2-4	TRBD2	few	14	TGTTCCAGCAGCGGGGGGAGTTTGAAAAACATTCAGTACTTC	CSSSGGSLKNIQYF
TRBV18	TRBJ2-1	TRBD2	NA	16	TGTGCCAGCTCACCACAAGGAGCGGGGGGCGTCAATGAGCAGTTCTTC	CASSPQGAGGVNEQFF
TRBV29-1	TRBJ1-2	TRBD1	NA	11	TGCAGCGTTCCGAGGGGGCTGGGCTACACCTTC	CSVPRGLGYTF
TRBV2	TRBJ2-3	TRBD2	NA	14	TGTGCCACCGGATCGGGGACTAACACAGATACGCAGTATTTT	CATGSGTNTDTQYF
TRBV9	TRBJ2-7	TRBD1	NA	15	TGTGCCAGCAGCGTAGAACAGGGGGCTGGTTACGAGCAGTACTTC	CASSVEQGAGYEQYF
TRBV20-1	TRBJ2-5	NA	NA	10	TGCAGTGCTAGTGCGGAACACAGGGACTTC	CSASAEHRDF
TRBV5-6	TRBJ2-2	TRBD2	NA	14	TGTGCCAGCACCGGGGGCGGGGGGCGCAGCGAGCTGTTTTTT	CASTGGGGRSELFF
TRBV6-1	TRBJ1-4	TRBD1	once	14	TGTGCCAGCAGCCGGGACAGGGAGGTATCAAAACTGTTTTTT	CASSRDREVSKLFF
TRBV7-2	TRBJ1-2	NA	NA	14	NA	CASSLLDRVGAGTF
TRBV19	TRBJ1-2	TRBD1	NA	17	TGTGCCAGTAGCTCTCCACCATGGACAGGGCAAAACTATGGCTACACCTTC	CASSSPPWTGQNYGYTF
TRBV14	TRBJ1-1	TRBD1	once	16	TGTGCCAGCAGCCAAGATGGGGGGACAGGGGACACTGAAGCTTTCTTT	CASSQDGGTGDTEAFF
TRBV7-2	TRBJ2-5	TRBD2	few	15	TGTGCCAGCAGAGAAGCGGGGGGGCGTGTTGAGACCCAGTACTTC	CASREAGGRVETQYF
TRBV30	TRBJ2-6	TRBD1	NA	15	TGTGCCTGGACCCGGGACAGCTCTGGGGCCAACGTCCTGACTTTC	CAWTRDSSGANVLTF
TRBV2	TRBJ1-6	NA	NA	16	TGTGCCAGCAGCCCGGGGGGATTCGGCGGCGGCTCACCCCTCCACTTT	CASSPGGFGGGSPLHF
TRBV6-5	TRBJ2-1	TRBD2	once	16	TGTGCCAGCAGTTACAGGCAGGGAGGGATCTACAATGAGCAGTTCTTC	CASSYRQGGIYNEQFF
TRBV10-3	TRBJ1-2	TRBD1	NA	14	TGTGCCATCAGTGGGACAGGGCCCAACTATGGCTACACCTTC	CAISGTGPNYGYTF